Below, 5 T cell receptor beta chains from the same sample are listed, as sequenced in a study of control samples from healthy donors and cancer patients. Assay: immunoSEQ multiplex PCR; the TCRdb copy retains only in-frame clones and omits some. The table includes fewer than 200,000 clones, around nine tenths detected once. The sequenced sample was blood. The receptors were gathered from a woman younger than 45 in good health.

In its sample, this clone was seen once. The chain joins TRBV10-3 to TRBJ1-1, with 8 bases fitting TRBD1. The germline gives CDR1 ENHRY, CDR2 SYGVKD. V shed 7 bases, J shed 11 bases, and the junction held 6 bases outside the gene matches. The CDR3 sequence is 11 residues long. Here the CDR3 DNA reads TGTGCCATCATGGCACAGGGGGTCGCTTTCTTT. This sequence encodes CAIMAQGVAFF.

The gene calls are TRBV5-6 and TRBJ1-4, with a possible D match to TRBD1 (5 bases). Trimming removed 0 bases from V and 5 bases from J, with 8 bases in between. Germline V lookup: CDR1 SGHDT, CDR2 YYEEEE. The length of the CDR3 is 14 residues. For the CDR3, the DNA is TGTGCCAGCAGCTTGGGCCGGGGGAATGAAAAACTGTTTTTT. This sequence encodes CASSLGRGNEKLFF.

CDR3 protein: CASDRNNYGYTF. CDR3 in DNA: TGTGCCAGCGACAGGAATAACTATGGCTACACCTTC. The J gene is TRBJ1-2, the V gene TRBV6-5; D might be TRBD1 (6 bases). The CDR3 is made up of 12 amino acids. Germline values: CDR1 MNHEY, CDR2 SVGAGI. The V end was cut by 8 bases, the J end by 1 base, with 8 bases between.

The genes are TRBV6-2 or TRBV6-3 and TRBJ2-1, with 14 nucleotides matching TRBD2. The CDR3 contains 19 residues. The junction had 7 bases not matched to a gene; V was cut back by 2 bases and J by 1 base. Germline CDR1 MNHEY, CDR2 SVGEGT. CDR3 residues: CASSYRGLAGVGSYNEQFF. DNA for the CDR3: TGTGCCAGCAGTTACAGGGGACTAGCGGGAGTAGGATCCTACAATGAGCAGTTCTTC.

The CDR3 DNA is TGTGCCAGCAGTTTAGTATGGGGGAAGGGCTACGAGCAGTACTTC. Encoded protein: CASSLVWGKGYEQYF. The chain links TRBV27 to TRBJ2-7, with D tentatively TRBD1 or TRBD2 (5 bases each). The ends were cut back, 2 bases at V and 3 bases at J, with 14 bases in the middle. Germline V gene sequence: CDR1 MNHEY, CDR2 SMNVEV (reference sequence). The CDR3 has 15 residues.